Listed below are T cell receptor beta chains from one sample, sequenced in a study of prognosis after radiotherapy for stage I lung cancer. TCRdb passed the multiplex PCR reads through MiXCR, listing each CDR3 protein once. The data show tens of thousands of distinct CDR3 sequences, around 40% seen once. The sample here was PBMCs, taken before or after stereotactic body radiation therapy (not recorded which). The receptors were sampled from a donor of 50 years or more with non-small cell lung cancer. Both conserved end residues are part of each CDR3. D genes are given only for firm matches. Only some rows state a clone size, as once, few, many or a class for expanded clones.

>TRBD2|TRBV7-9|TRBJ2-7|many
CASSSSGTREYF
TGTGCCAGCAGCTCGTCCGGGACTAGAGAATACTTC
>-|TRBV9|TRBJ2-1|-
CASSFRRLFSYNEQFF
TGTGCCAGCAGCTTCAGAAGGTTGTTCTCCTACAATGAGCAGTTCTTC
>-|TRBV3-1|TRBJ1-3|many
CASSQRGAGNTIYF
TGTGCCAGCAGCCAAAGGGGGGCTGGAAACACCATATATTTT
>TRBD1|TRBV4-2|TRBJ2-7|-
CAISTGQVTYEQYF
TGTGCCATCAGTACAGGACAGGTGACCTACGAGCAGTACTTC
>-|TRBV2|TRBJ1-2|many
CASSDGGGWGYGYTF
TGTGCCAGCAGCGATGGGGGAGGGTGGGGATATGGCTACACCTTC
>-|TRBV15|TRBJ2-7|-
CATRRGRAYEKYF
TGTGCCACCAGAAGGGGGAGGGCATACGAGAAGTACTTC
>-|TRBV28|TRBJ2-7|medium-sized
CASSGRRGGTLYEQYF
TGTGCCAGCAGTGGACGTCGGGGCGGGACACTCTACGAGCAGTACTTC
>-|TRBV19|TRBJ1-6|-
CASKWAWEQSPLHF
TGTGCCAGTAAATGGGCATGGGAGCAATCACCCCTCCACTTT
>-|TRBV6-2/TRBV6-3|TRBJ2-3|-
CASSDKGSTDTQYF
TGTGCCAGCAGTGACAAGGGAAGCACGGATACGCAGTATTTT
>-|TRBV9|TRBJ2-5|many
CASSDASETQYF
TGTGCCAGCAGCGATGCCAGCGAGACCCAGTACTTC
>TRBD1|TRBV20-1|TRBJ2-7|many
CSARGDSGYEQYF
TGCAGTGCTAGGGGGGACAGCGGCTACGAGCAGTACTTC
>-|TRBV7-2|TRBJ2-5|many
CASSLTFRETQYF
TGTGCCAGCAGCTTAACTTTCCGGGAGACCCAGTACTTC
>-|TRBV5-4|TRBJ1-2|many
CASSWTGTDGYTF
TGTGCCAGCAGCTGGACCGGGACGGATGGCTACACCTTC
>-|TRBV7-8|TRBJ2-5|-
CASSLGTSHQETQYF
TGTGCCAGCAGCTTAGGGACATCCCACCAAGAGACCCAGTACTTC
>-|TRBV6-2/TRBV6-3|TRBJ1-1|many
CASSLQGNTEAFF
TGTGCCAGCAGTCTCCAGGGGAACACTGAAGCTTTCTTT
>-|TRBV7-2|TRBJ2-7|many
CASSLMLTAYEQYF
TGTGCCAGCAGCTTAATGCTGACAGCCTACGAGCAGTACTTC
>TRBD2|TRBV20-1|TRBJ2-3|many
CSASRTSGRDTQYF
TGCAGTGCTAGTCGGACTAGCGGGAGGGATACGCAGTATTTT
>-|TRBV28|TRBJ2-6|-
CASRRKGTGANVLTF
TGTGCCAGCAGGAGAAAGGGTACTGGGGCCAACGTCCTGACTTTC
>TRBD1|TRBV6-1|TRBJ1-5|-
CATGQGRFQPQHF
TGTGCCACGGGACAGGGAAGATTCCAGCCCCAGCATTTT
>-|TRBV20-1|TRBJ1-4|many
CSAEAGGGKLFF
TGCAGTGCCGAAGCAGGTGGTGGAAAACTGTTTTTT
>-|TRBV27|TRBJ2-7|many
CASSLLGLYDEQYF
TGTGCCAGCAGTCTACTGGGGTTATACGACGAGCAGTACTTC
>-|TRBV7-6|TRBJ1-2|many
CASSLVPDTHGYTF
TGTGCCAGCAGCTTAGTACCGGACACCCATGGCTACACCTTC
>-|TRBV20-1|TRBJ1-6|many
CSARREWSSYNSPLHF
TGCAGTGCTAGAAGGGAGTGGAGCTCCTATAATTCACCCCTCCACTTT
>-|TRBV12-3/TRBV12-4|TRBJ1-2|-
CAISSTGTVGHGCTF
TGTGCCATCAGCTCTACAGGGACGGTAGGCCACGGCTGCACCTTC
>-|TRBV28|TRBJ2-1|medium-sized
CASQGGWEVNEQFF
TGTGCCAGTCAGGGGGGCTGGGAGGTAAATGAGCAGTTCTTC
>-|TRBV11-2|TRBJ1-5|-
CASSLHADSNQPQHF
TGTGCCAGCAGCTTACACGCGGATAGCAATCAGCCCCAGCATTTT
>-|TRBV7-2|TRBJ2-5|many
CASSLGDPVGTQYF
TGTGCCAGCAGCTTAGGGGATCCCGTCGGGACCCAGTACTTC
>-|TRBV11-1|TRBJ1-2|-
CASSGLGRDYGYTF
TGTGCCAGCAGCGGCTTGGGGAGGGACTATGGCTACACCTTC
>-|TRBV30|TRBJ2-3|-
CASRLRDGRDTQYF
TGTGCCTCAAGACTCCGGGATGGGAGAGATACGCAGTATTTT
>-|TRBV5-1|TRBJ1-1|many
CASSLDTMNTEAFF
TGCGCCAGCAGCTTGGACACAATGAACACTGAAGCTTTCTTT
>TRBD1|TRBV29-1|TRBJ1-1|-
CRYRGGDTEALF
TGCAGATACAGGGGCGGCGACACTGAAGCTTTATTT
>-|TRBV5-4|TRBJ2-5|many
CASRTRLESETQYF
TGTGCCAGCAGAACGCGACTAGAGTCAGAGACCCAGTACTTC
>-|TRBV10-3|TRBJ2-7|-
CAISDHGRHEQYF
TGTGCCATCAGTGACCATGGCCGCCACGAGCAGTACTTC
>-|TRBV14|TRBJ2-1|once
CASSHSSSGYNEQFF
TGTGCCAGCAGCCACTCGAGTAGCGGCTACAATGAGCAGTTCTTC
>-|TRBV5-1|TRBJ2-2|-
CASSLALGQGRITGELFF
TGCGCCAGCAGCTTGGCCTTGGGGCAGGGACGGATCACCGGGGAGCTGTTTTTT
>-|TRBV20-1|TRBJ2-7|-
CSFSSGHPEQYF
TGCAGTTTTAGTTCTGGCCACCCCGAGCAGTACTTC
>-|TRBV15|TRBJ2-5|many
CATSDAVTGGETQYF
TGTGCCACCAGCGACGCGGTCACCGGGGGAGAGACCCAGTACTTC
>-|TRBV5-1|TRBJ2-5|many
CASSLAGDQETQYF
TGCGCCAGCAGCTTGGCCGGAGATCAAGAGACCCAGTACTTC
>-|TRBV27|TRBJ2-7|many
CASSLSGQGLYEQYF
TGTGCCAGCAGTTTGAGCGGTCAGGGCCTCTACGAGCAGTACTTC
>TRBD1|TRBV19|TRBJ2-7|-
CASSIQGASYEQYF
TGTGCCAGTAGTATACAGGGGGCTTCCTACGAGCAGTACTTC
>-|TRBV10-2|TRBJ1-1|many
CASSVPNTEAFF
TGCGCCAGCAGTGTACCTAACACTGAAGCTTTCTTT
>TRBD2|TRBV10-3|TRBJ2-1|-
CAISKTSDNLNEQFF
TGTGCCATCAGTAAGACTAGCGACAACCTCAATGAGCAGTTCTTC
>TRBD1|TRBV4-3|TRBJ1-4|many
CASSQGRGQLNEKLFF
TGCGCCAGCAGCCAAGGAAGGGGACAGCTTAATGAAAAACTGTTTTTT
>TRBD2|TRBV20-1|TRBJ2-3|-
CSARGGLALTDTQYF
TGCAGTGCTAGAGGAGGACTAGCACTCACAGATACGCAGTATTTT
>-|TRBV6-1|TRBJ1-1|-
CAILTGGQNTEAFF
TGTGCCATCCTAACTGGGGGGCAGAACACTGAAGCTTTCTTT
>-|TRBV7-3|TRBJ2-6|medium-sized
CASSLTPAAGANVLTF
TGTGCCAGCAGCTTAACTCCGGCGGCTGGGGCCAACGTCCTGACTTTC
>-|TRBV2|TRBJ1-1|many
CASSEIRSRAFF
TGTGCCAGCAGTGAGATCAGGTCGAGAGCTTTCTTT
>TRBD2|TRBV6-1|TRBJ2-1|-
CASSVTSGSNGEQFF
TGTGCCAGCAGTGTCACTAGCGGGAGTAATGGTGAGCAGTTCTTC
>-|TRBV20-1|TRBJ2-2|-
CSASPSDTGELFF
TGCAGTGCTAGTCCCTCCGACACCGGGGAGCTGTTTTTT
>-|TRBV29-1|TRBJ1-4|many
CSVKRGEEKLFF
TGCAGCGTAAAAAGGGGAGAAGAAAAACTGTTTTTT
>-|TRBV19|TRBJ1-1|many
CASSIVSVGTEAFF
TGTGCCAGTAGTATAGTTAGCGTGGGCACTGAAGCTTTCTTT
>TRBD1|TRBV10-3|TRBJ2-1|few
CASEGQGSYNEQFF
TGTGCCTCGGAAGGACAGGGCTCCTACAATGAGCAGTTCTTC